The next 28 T cell receptor beta chains were all read from a single sample in a study of T cells expressing NK-cell markers. TCRdb reanalyzed the 5' RACE reads, giving one entry per CDR3 protein sequence and no DNA. This sample's table reports over 100,000 distinct CDR3 sequences. Sequenced input: blood T cells: a sorted CD56 or NKG2C T cell subset, CD4+ or CD8+ T cells, or bulk PBMC T cells (not recorded which). The receptors derive from a woman aged 18-69 years in good health.

This chain connects TRBV11-2 to TRBJ2-1. CDR3 length: 13 residues. The germline CDR1 and CDR2 sequences are SGHAT and FQNNGV. CDR3 residues: CASSLFSYNEQFF.

The V gene is TRBV5-6, the J gene TRBJ2-2; TCRdb selects TRBD1, and the lack of DNA leaves this call unchecked. CDR3 length equals 15 residues. The germline CDR1 and CDR2 sequences are SGHDT and YYEEEE. The CDR3 reads CASSDDRGLTGELFF.

The J gene is TRBJ2-2, the V gene TRBV12-3 or TRBV12-4; TCRdb lists TRBD1, though no DNA is available to test this call. The CDR3 is 16 residues long. This chain's CDR3 is CASTHPDRANTGELFF.

The rearrangement links TRBV29-1 to TRBJ2-1; the TCRdb D gene call, TRBD2, has no DNA to confirm it. This CDR3 spans 18 amino acids. Germline V gives CDR1 SQVTM, CDR2 ANQGSEA. The chain's CDR3 is CSVESGLAGGTSYNEQFF.

Here the CDR3 reads CASSFPRDRDQETQYF. V usage is TRBV28 and J usage is TRBJ2-5; TCRdb names TRBD1, which stays unverified in the absence of DNA. The CDR3 sequence is 16 residues long. The germline CDR1 and CDR2 sequences are MDHEN and SYDVKM.

J is TRBJ1-1 and V is TRBV11-1; TCRdb's D call of TRBD1 is untestable without DNA. The CDR3 loop spans 18 amino acids. In germline, CDR1 is SGHAT, CDR2 FQDESV (reference sequence). The CDR3 loop reads CASSPPLVVSSLNTEAFF.

The chain joins TRBV3-1 to TRBJ2-7; TCRdb picks TRBD1, but there is no DNA to check that call. The CDR3 sequence is 16 residues long. Germline CDR1 is LGHDT and CDR2 is YNNKEL (reference sequence). The CDR3 loop is CASSQDRGERGNEQYF.

This rearrangement joins TRBV5-1 to TRBJ2-4; TCRdb designates TRBD1, a call that cannot be tested without DNA. The germline gives CDR1 SGHRS, CDR2 YFSETQ. The CDR3 runs 16 residues. CDR3 residues: CASSLGWGQAKNIQYF. Drawing the rest from reference TRBV5-1 and TRBJ2-4, the complete variable domain is KAGVTQTPRYLIKTRGQQVTLSCSPISGHRSVSWYQQTPGQGLQFLFEYFSETQRNKGNFPGRFSGRQFSNSRSEMNVSTLELGDSALYLCASSLGWGQAKNIQYFGAGTRLSVL.

V and J are TRBV15 and TRBJ2-5. The CDR3 is made up of 13 amino acids. Germline CDR1 is LNHNV and CDR2 is YYDKDF (reference sequence). The CDR3 protein is CATSRVRQETQYF.

This chain joins TRBV5-1 and TRBJ2-1; without DNA, the TCRdb call of TRBD2 cannot be checked. CDR1 is SGHRS, CDR2 YFSETQ, per germline. The CDR3 runs to 16 residues. The CDR3 protein is CASSLSGLAVYNEQFF.

This rearrangement joins TRBV7-9 to TRBJ2-5; with no DNA, the TCRdb D assignment of TRBD1 cannot be verified. CDR1 and CDR2 from the germline V gene are SEHNR and FQNEAQ (reference sequence). There are 16 residues in the CDR3. CDR3 loop: CASSYRLADMVETQYF.

This chain connects TRBV20-1 to TRBJ2-1; the TCRdb D gene call, TRBD2, has no DNA to confirm it. The CDR3 loop spans 14 amino acids. Germline CDR1 and CDR2: DFQATT and SNEGSKA (reference sequence). The CDR3 here is CSVLTSGDYNEQFF.

This chain uses TRBV9 with TRBJ2-1; with no DNA, the TCRdb D assignment of TRBD2 cannot be verified. There are 16 residues in the CDR3. CDR1 is SGDLS, CDR2 YYNGEE, per germline. The CDR3 is CASSVGGSGSGNEQFF.

The J gene is TRBJ1-1, the V gene TRBV9. The germline V gene has CDR1 SGDLS and CDR2 YYNGEE. The CDR3 has 16 residues. CDR3 sequence: CASSVVGRAGNTEAFF.

The chain links TRBV12-3 or TRBV12-4 to TRBJ2-1; the D call of TRBD2 rests on TCRdb alone, since no DNA is present to check it. This CDR3 is built from 15 residues. The CDR3 reads CASSLAIGRGNEQFF.

The chain joins TRBV7-9 to TRBJ2-2; TCRdb proposes TRBD1, but this gene call is untestable without DNA. The CDR3 length is 14 residues. Germline V gives CDR1 SEHNR, CDR2 FQNEAQ (reference sequence). The CDR3 sequence: CASSRQGDTGELFF.

The rearrangement links TRBV9 to TRBJ2-7; TCRdb picks TRBD1, but there is no DNA to check that call. CDR1 is SGDLS, CDR2 YYNGEE, per germline. CDR3 length equals 15 residues. The CDR3 region is CASSAGGGTTYEQYF.

The V and J genes are TRBV9 and TRBJ2-3; the D gene TCRdb calls, TRBD2, cannot be checked with no DNA. The CDR3 spans 15 residues. CDR1 is SGDLS, CDR2 YYNGEE, per germline. The CDR3 region is CASSVSGRGTDTQYF.

V is TRBV7-9 and J is TRBJ2-5. The CDR3 contains 12 residues. Looked up from germline, CDR1 is SEHNR and CDR2 is FQNEAQ (reference sequence). CDR3 loop: CACRGYQETQYF.

This rearrangement joins TRBV6-2 or TRBV6-3 to TRBJ2-1; TCRdb lists TRBD1, though no DNA is available to test this call. Germline CDR1 and CDR2: MNHEY and SVGEGT. The CDR3 is 16 amino acids. This CDR3 reads CASSPTSGPHYNEQFF.

The chain couples TRBV5-4 to TRBJ2-1. This CDR3 has 14 residues. The germline V gene encodes CDR1 SGHNT and CDR2 YYREEE (reference sequence). The CDR3: CASSLRGQWNEQFF.

The CDR3 here is CATSGTSLSTDTQYF. V and J are TRBV24-1 and TRBJ2-3; TCRdb indicates TRBD2, and absent DNA this call remains unverified. Germline V gene sequence: CDR1 KGHDR, CDR2 SFDVKD. The CDR3 sequence is 15 residues long.

This chain links TRBV12-3 or TRBV12-4 with TRBJ1-6; without DNA, the TCRdb call of TRBD1 cannot be checked. The CDR3 contains 14 residues. CDR3 region: CASRLTGGISPLHF.

The chain recombines TRBV9 with TRBJ2-6; TCRdb outputs TRBD1, but without DNA this stays unchecked. The germline CDR1 and CDR2 sequences are SGDLS and YYNGEE. The CDR3 runs to 20 residues. CDR3 amino acids: CASSSNPTGQTNSGANVLTF. Complete variable domain (other parts from reference TRBV9 and TRBJ2-6): DSGVTQTPKHLITATGQRVTLRCSPRSGDLSVYWYQQSLDQGLQFLIQYYNGEERAKGNILERFSAQQFPDLHSELNLSSLELGDSALYFCASSSNPTGQTNSGANVLTFGAGSRLTVL.

The CDR3 reads CASSASRDIIQYF. The chain carries TRBV7-9 and TRBJ2-4; the TRBD1 assignment by TCRdb is unverifiable without DNA. Germline V CDR1 and CDR2: SEHNR, FQNEAQ (reference sequence). The CDR3 has 13 amino acids.

The J gene is TRBJ2-5, the V gene TRBV7-2; TCRdb selects TRBD2, and the lack of DNA leaves this call unchecked. CDR3 length: 16 residues. Germline V lookup: CDR1 SGHTA, CDR2 FQGNSA. CDR3 sequence reads: CASSLLLAGQQETQYF. Using reference TRBV7-2 and TRBJ2-5 for the parts outside the CDR3, the full variable domain is GAGVSQSPSNKVTEKGKDVELRCDPISGHTALYWYRQSLGQGLEFLIYFQGNSAPDKSGLPSDRFSAERTGGSVSTLTIQRTQQEDSAVYLCASSLLLAGQQETQYFGPGTRLLVL.

This rearrangement joins TRBV7-9 to TRBJ2-1. The germline V gene encodes CDR1 SEHNR and CDR2 FQNEAQ (reference sequence). This CDR3 spans 12 amino acids. CDR3 region: CASSLFEYEQFF.

The chain combines TRBV27 with TRBJ2-1; absent DNA, TCRdb's TRBD2 call cannot be checked. CDR3 length: 15 amino acids. Germline lookup yields CDR1 MNHEY and CDR2 SMNVEV (reference sequence). The CDR3 sequence: CASSLLPAEYNEQFF.